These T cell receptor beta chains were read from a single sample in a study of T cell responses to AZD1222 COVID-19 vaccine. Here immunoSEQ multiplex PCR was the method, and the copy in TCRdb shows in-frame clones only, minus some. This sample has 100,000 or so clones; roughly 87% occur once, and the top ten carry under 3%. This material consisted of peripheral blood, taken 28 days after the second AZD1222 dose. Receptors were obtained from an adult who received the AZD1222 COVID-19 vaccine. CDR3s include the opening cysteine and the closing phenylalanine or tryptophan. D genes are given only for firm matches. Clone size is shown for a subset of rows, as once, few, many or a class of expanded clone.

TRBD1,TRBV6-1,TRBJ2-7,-,TGTGCCAGCAGTGAAGCGCTTGGGGACAGGGGGCAGGCGCAGTACTTC,CASSEALGDRGQAQYF
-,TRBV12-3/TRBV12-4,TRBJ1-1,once,TGTGCCAGCAGTTTTTCGAGTGGCACTGAAGCTTTCTTT,CASSFSSGTEAFF
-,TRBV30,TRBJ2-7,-,TGTGCCTGGACGGACGTCTACGAGCAGTACTTC,CAWTDVYEQYF
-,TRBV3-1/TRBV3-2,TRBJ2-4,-,TGTGCCAGCAGCCAAGAGGGGCGGGGGCGGCGGTATTTTGCCAAAAACATTCAGTACTTC,CASSQEGRGRRYFAKNIQYF
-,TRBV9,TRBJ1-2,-,TGTGCCAGCAGCCTGAGTCGACAGAGCTATGGCTACACCTTC,CASSLSRQSYGYTF
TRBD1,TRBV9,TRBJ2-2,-,TGTGCCAGCAGGGCCGGGACAGGATACGGGGAGCTGTTTTTT,CASRAGTGYGELFF
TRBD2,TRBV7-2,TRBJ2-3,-,TGTGCCAGCAGCTCCAGACTAGCGGGAGTGTTCACAGATACGCAGTATTTT,CASSSRLAGVFTDTQYF
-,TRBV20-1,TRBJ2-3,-,TGCAGTGCTAGTGGGTTCACAGATACGCAGTATTTT,CSASGFTDTQYF
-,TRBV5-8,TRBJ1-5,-,TGTGCCAGCAGCTTCTTACAGCCCCAGCATTTT,CASSFLQPQHF
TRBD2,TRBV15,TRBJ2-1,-,TGTGCCACCAGCGTAAGGACTAGCGGGAGTATGGACAATGAGCAGTTCTTC,CATSVRTSGSMDNEQFF
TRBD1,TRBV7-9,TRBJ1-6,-,TGTGCCAGCAGCCCGCCCCGGACAGGGAGTTCACCCCTCCACTTT,CASSPPRTGSSPLHF
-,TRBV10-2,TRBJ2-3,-,TGCGCCAGCAGTGAGGGCGTCACAGATACGCAGTATTTT,CASSEGVTDTQYF
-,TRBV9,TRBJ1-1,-,TGTGCCAGCAGCGCCAGTGTTGGGGGGGCCTGGGACACTGAAGCTTTCTTT,CASSASVGGAWDTEAFF
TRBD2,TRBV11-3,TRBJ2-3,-,TGTGCCAGCAGTTCGGGACTAGGATTAGGAGATACGCAGTATTTT,CASSSGLGLGDTQYF
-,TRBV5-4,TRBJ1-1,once,TGTGCCAGCAGCGCACGGACGGGGAACACTGAAGCTTTCTTT,CASSARTGNTEAFF
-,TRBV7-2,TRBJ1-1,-,TGTGCCAGCAGCGACCCCGGGGCCTCTCGGGGCACTGAAGCTTTCTTT,CASSDPGASRGTEAFF
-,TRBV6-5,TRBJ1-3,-,TGTGCCAGCATAGGGGGAGGCTCTGGAAACACCATATATTTT,CASIGGGSGNTIYF
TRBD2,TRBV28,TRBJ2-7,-,TGTGCCAGCAGTATAGGACTAGCGGATTACTACGAGCAGTACTTC,CASSIGLADYYEQYF
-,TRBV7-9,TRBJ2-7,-,TGTGCCAGCAGCCCAGACAGATATCACTACGAGCAGTACTTC,CASSPDRYHYEQYF
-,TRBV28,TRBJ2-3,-,TGTGCCAGCAGTTTTACAGACACAGATACGCAGTATTTT,CASSFTDTDTQYF
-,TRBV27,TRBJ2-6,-,TGTGCCAGCAGTTACTACTCTGGGGCCAACGTCCTGACTTTC,CASSYYSGANVLTF
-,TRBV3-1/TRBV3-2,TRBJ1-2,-,TGTGCCAGCAGCCAAGTTGGGGGGGCTAGTGGCTACACCTTC,CASSQVGGASGYTF
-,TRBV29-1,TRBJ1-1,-,TGCAGCGGGGGACGGACTGAGCACACTGAAGCTTTCTTT,CSGGRTEHTEAFF
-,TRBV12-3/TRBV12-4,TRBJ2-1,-,TGTGCCAGCAGTTTAGCCCATGAGCAGTTCTTC,CASSLAHEQFF
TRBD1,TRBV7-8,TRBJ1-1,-,TGTGCCAGCAGCTTACGGACAGGGTTGAACACTGAAGCTTTCTTT,CASSLRTGLNTEAFF
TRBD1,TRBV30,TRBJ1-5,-,TGTGCCTGGGGCAGGACAGGGAAGTTTGGGCCCCAGCATTTT,CAWGRTGKFGPQHF
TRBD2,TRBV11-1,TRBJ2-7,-,TGTGCCAGCAGCCGGACTAGCGGGAGATACGAGCAGTACTTC,CASSRTSGRYEQYF
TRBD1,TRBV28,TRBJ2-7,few,TGTGCCAGCAGTTTGGACAGGGGAAAGCTATACGAGCAGTACTTC,CASSLDRGKLYEQYF
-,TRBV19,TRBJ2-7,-,TGTGCCAGTAGTATAGGGGAAGGAGAGGCCTACGAGCAGTACTTC,CASSIGEGEAYEQYF
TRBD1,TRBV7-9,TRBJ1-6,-,TGTGCCAGCAGCTTGGGGACCGGGACAGCAACAAATTCACCCCTCCACTTT,CASSLGTGTATNSPLHF
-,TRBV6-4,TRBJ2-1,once,TGTGCCAGCAGTGACGGGGGAGGAGGGGACTACAATGAGCAGTTCTTC,CASSDGGGGDYNEQFF
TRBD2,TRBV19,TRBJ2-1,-,TGTGCCAGTAGTATTCCTAGCGGGAGAAGTAATGAGCAGTTCTTC,CASSIPSGRSNEQFF
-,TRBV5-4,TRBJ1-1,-,TGTGCCAGCAGTTTACTGATCGGGGCAGGAACTGAAGCTTTCTTT,CASSLLIGAGTEAFF
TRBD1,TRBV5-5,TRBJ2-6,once,TGTGCCAGCAGCTCAATGACAGGGCCTGGGGCCAACGTCCTGACTTTC,CASSSMTGPGANVLTF
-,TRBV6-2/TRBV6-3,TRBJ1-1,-,TGTGCCAGCAGTTACCTCTGGGAGGCCACTGAAGCTTTCTTT,CASSYLWEATEAFF
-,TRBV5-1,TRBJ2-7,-,TGCGCCAGCAGAAATGAAGGGCTCGGCGACGAGCAGTACTTC,CASRNEGLGDEQYF
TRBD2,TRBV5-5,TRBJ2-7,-,TGTGCCAGCAGCTTAGCGGGAGCCCAGTCCTACGAGCAGTACTTC,CASSLAGAQSYEQYF
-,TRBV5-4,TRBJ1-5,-,TGTGCCAGCAGCCTTGGCAGCAATCAGCCCCAGCATTTT,CASSLGSNQPQHF
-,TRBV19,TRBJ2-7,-,TGTGCCAGTAGTGGACGTCGCGACGAGCAGTACTTC,CASSGRRDEQYF
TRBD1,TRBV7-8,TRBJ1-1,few,TGTGCCAGCAGCTTGAGGACAGGGCTAGCTTTCTTT,CASSLRTGLAFF
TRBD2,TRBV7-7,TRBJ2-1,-,TGTGCTAGCAGCTTATCTGGGACTAGCGAACAGTTCTTC,CASSLSGTSEQFF
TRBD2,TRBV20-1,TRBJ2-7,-,TGCAGTGCTAGTGAAGCTCAGACGGGAGGGCCCTACGAGCAGTACTTC,CSASEAQTGGPYEQYF
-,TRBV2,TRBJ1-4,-,TGTGCCAGCAGGTCCCGGGACATAGCCGGTGAAAAACTGTTTTTT,CASRSRDIAGEKLFF
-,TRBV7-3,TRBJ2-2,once,TGTGCCAGCAGCTTATTATCCGGGAGCCCGAACACCGGGGAGCTGTTTTTT,CASSLLSGSPNTGELFF
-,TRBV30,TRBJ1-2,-,TGTGCCTGGAGTGTTTATCGGGGCTTCTATGGCTACACCTTC,CAWSVYRGFYGYTF
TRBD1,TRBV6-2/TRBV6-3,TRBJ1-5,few,TGTGCCAGCAGTTACGAAGAGGGACAGGGAACGTTAAGTCAGCCCCAGCATTTT,CASSYEEGQGTLSQPQHF
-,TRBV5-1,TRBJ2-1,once,TGCGCCAGCAGCTTGAGTAACCCAACCTACAATGAGCAGTTCTTC,CASSLSNPTYNEQFF
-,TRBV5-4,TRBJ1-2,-,TGTGCCAGCAGCTTGGATGAGGTTGGCTACACCTTC,CASSLDEVGYTF
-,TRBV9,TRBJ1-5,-,TGTGCCAGTTCCCGTCAGGGTGGTAATCAGCCCCAGCATTTT,CASSRQGGNQPQHF
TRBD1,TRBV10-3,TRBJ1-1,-,TGTGCCATCAGCGGGGACAGGGATGTCCCTGAAGCTTTCTTT,CAISGDRDVPEAFF
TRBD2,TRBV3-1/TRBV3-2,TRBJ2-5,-,TGTGCCAGCAGCCAAGCTAGCGGTCAAACGACCCAGTACTTC,CASSQASGQTTQYF
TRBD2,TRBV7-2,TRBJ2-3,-,TGTGCCAGCAGCTTAGTAGGACTAGCGGGAGGCACAGATACGCAGTATTTT,CASSLVGLAGGTDTQYF
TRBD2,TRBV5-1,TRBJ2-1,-,TGCGCCAGCAGCTGGAGACTAGCGGGAGACCAGGATGAGCAGTTCTTC,CASSWRLAGDQDEQFF
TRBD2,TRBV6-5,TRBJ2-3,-,TGTGCCAGCAGGACACTAGCGGGAGAAACAGATACGCAGTATTTT,CASRTLAGETDTQYF
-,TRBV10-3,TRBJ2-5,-,TGTGCCATCAGTGAGTGGGGACCCGAGGGAGAGACCCAGTACTTC,CAISEWGPEGETQYF
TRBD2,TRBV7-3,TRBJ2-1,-,TGTGCCAGCGTCGAAGCGGGAGTTTCCTACAATGAGCAGTTCTTC,CASVEAGVSYNEQFF